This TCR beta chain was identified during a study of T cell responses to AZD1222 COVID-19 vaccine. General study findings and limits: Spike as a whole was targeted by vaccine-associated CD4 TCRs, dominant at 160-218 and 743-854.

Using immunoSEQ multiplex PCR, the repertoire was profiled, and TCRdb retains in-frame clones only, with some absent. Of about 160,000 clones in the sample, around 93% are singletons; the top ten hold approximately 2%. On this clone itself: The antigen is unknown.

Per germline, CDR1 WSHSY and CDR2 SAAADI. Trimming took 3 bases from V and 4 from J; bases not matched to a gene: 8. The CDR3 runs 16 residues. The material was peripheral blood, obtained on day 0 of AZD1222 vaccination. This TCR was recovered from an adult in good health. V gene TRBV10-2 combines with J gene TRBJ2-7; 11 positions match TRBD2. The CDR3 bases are TGCGCCAGCAGTGATACTAGCGGGGGCCTCGGATACGAGCAGTACTTC. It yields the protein CASSDTSGGLGYEQYF.